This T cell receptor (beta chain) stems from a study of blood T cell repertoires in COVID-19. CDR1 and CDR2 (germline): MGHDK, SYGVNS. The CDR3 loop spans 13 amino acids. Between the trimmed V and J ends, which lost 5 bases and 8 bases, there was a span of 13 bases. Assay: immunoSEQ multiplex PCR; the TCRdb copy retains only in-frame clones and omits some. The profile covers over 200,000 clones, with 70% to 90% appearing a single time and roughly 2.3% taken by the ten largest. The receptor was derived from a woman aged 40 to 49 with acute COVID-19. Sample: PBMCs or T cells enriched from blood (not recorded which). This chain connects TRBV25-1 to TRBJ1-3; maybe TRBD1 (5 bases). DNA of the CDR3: TGTGCCAGCAGTACCCTAGGGGCTGACACCATATATTTT. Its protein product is CASSTLGADTIYF.